Presented here are 30 T cell receptor beta chains from one specimen sequenced in a study of blood T cells in healthy people across ages. Primers used in a second PCR of roughly 6 to 11 cycles were a sample-barcoded 5' primer and a J-beta primer mix. TCRdb re-analysed the 5' RACE reads in MiXCR, keeping a single row per CDR3 protein. The sample lists hundreds of thousands of distinct CDR3 sequences; approximately 44% were seen once. Sequencing input: blood. The receptors were sampled from a man aged 55 to 70 in good health.

The chain employs TRBV5-1 and TRBJ1-4, with unresolved D. CDR1 is SGHRS and CDR2 is YFSETQ in the germline V gene. This CDR3 spans 17 amino acids. V lost 2 bases, J lost 8 bases, and 22 bases lay in between. This CDR3 is CASSLGLFGPPEEKLFF. The CDR3 DNA follows: TGCGCCAGCAGCTTAGGTCTGTTCGGTCCGCCTGAGGAAAAACTGTTTTTT.

V usage is TRBV5-1 and J usage is TRBJ2-1; D gene uncertain. Germline-derived CDR1 and CDR2 are SGHRS and YFSETQ. Trimming pared 0 bases from V and 8 bases from J, leaving 15 bases between. The CDR3 length is 15 residues. In nucleotides, the CDR3 is TGCGCCAGCAGCTTGGTAGGCGGCCGAGGTGATGAGCAGTTCTTC. Protein: CASSLVGGRGDEQFF. Together with reference TRBV5-1 and TRBJ2-1, the CDR3 gives the full variable domain: KAGVTQTPRYLIKTRGQQVTLSCSPISGHRSVSWYQQTPGQGLQFLFEYFSETQRNKGNFPGRFSGRQFSNSRSEMNVSTLELGDSALYLCASSLVGGRGDEQFFGPGTRLTVL.

The chain carries TRBV20-1 and TRBJ2-1; D is ambiguous. Trimming removed 5 bases from V and 6 bases from J, with 14 bases in between. Germline values: CDR1 DFQATT, CDR2 SNEGSKA (reference sequence). This CDR3 is 13 amino acids long. The chain's CDR3 is CSALGPTTNEQFF. DNA for the CDR3: TGCAGTGCTCTCGGACCGACGACCAATGAGCAGTTCTTC.

The chain combines TRBV29-1 with TRBJ2-1, with D perhaps matching TRBD1 or TRBD2 (7 bases each). Germline V gives CDR1 SQVTM, CDR2 ANQGSEA. The CDR3 runs 14 residues. The germline V and J ends were trimmed by 6 bases and 7 bases, with 19 bases remaining between them. The CDR3 DNA is TGCAGCGTGGCAGGGGGGGAAGAAAAAAATGAGCAGTTCTTC. It translates to CSVAGGEEKNEQFF.

Here the CDR3 reads CASRHKDSYGYTF. As DNA, the CDR3 is TGTGCCAGCAGGCACAAGGACAGCTATGGCTACACCTTC. This rearrangement joins TRBV7-2 to TRBJ1-2; D may be TRBD1 (6 bases). Germline values: CDR1 SGHTA, CDR2 FQGNSA. The CDR3 is 13 amino acids. V lost 6 bases, J lost 4 bases, and 12 bases lay in between.

CDR3: CASSLTQQGSYEQYF. The CDR3 coding sequence is TGTGCCAGCAGTTTAACCCAACAGGGATCCTACGAGCAGTACTTC. This chain uses TRBV6-2 or TRBV6-3 with TRBJ2-7, with a possible D match to TRBD1 (6 bases). Germline V CDR1 and CDR2: MNHEY, SVGEGT. V lost 4 bases to trimming and J lost 1 base, with 14 bases between them. The CDR3 covers 15 residues.

About this clonotype itself: A much more abundant neighbour one base away suggests this may be a read error. The chain uses TRBV29-1 and TRBJ2-5; D unclear. CDR1 and CDR2 (germline): SQVTM, ANQGSEA. V gave up 3 bases and J gave up 12 bases, with 11 bases separating them. The CDR3 has 10 amino acids. CDR3 nucleotides: TGCAGCGTTGACGCTCCCCCCGAGTACTTC. Its translation is CSVDAPPEYF.

This chain connects TRBV4-3 to TRBJ2-6; 7 bases line up with TRBD1. Germline V gene lookup returns CDR1 LGHNA and CDR2 YSLEER. The CDR3 consists of 16 residues. V gave up 0 bases and J gave up 4 bases; unmatched junction bases: 3. The CDR3 loop is CASSQERGGGANVLTF. CDR3 in DNA: TGCGCCAGCAGCCAAGAGAGAGGGGGCGGGGCCAACGTCCTGACTTTC.

This clonotype appeared once. The chain uses TRBV7-9 and TRBJ2-3; TRBD2 aligns across 7 bases. Per the germline V gene, CDR1 is SEHNR and CDR2 is FQNEAQ (reference sequence). V lost 5 bases and J lost 6; bases outside the gene matches: 11. The CDR3 contains 15 residues. The CDR3 nucleotides are TGTGCCAGCAGCCCACAGCGGGGACTCACGGATACGCAGTATTTT. It translates to CASSPQRGLTDTQYF.

This clonotype occurred a few times. This sequence joins TRBV20-1 and TRBJ2-7; perhaps TRBD1 as D (5 bases). V lost 1 base, J lost 2 bases, and 9 bases lay in between. The CDR3 covers 13 residues. Looked up from germline, CDR1 is DFQATT and CDR2 is SNEGSKA (reference sequence). The CDR3 loop is CSARGPDTYEQYF. CDR3 DNA: TGCAGTGCTAGAGGTCCGGACACCTACGAGCAGTACTTC.

V and J are TRBV28 and TRBJ2-5; maybe TRBD2 (5 bases). The V end was cut by 6 bases, the J end by 5 bases, with 16 bases between. This CDR3 spans 14 amino acids. The germline gives CDR1 MDHEN, CDR2 SYDVKM. The CDR3 DNA reads as TGTGCCAGCAGCGACCTTCAAAGGGAGGAGACCCAGTACTTC. Protein: CASSDLQREETQYF.

This clonotype was recorded a few times. The chain recombines TRBV5-6 with TRBJ1-2; 8 bases align to TRBD1. With 4 bases clipped from V and 8 bases from J, the junction kept 7 bases outside the gene matches. This CDR3 spans 13 amino acids. CDR1 is SGHDT, CDR2 YYEEEE, per germline. The CDR3 bases are TGTGCCAGCAGCGGACAGGGCGCTGAGGGCTACACCTTC. It is translated as CASSGQGAEGYTF.

This clonotype was counted only a few times. This sequence joins TRBV14 and TRBJ2-1, with a tentative D call TRBD1 (6 bases). The V end lost 10 bases, the J end lost 2 bases, and 12 bases lay between the germline ends. Germline-derived CDR1 and CDR2 are SGHDN and FVKESK. CDR3 length: 13 amino acids. In DNA form, the CDR3 reads TGTGCCATACTCCGGGACACCTACAATGAGCAGTTCTTC. This sequence encodes CAILRDTYNEQFF.

V is TRBV3-1 and J is TRBJ1-1; possible D gene TRBD1, 5 bases. The CDR3 runs to 14 residues. The ends were cut back, 4 bases at V and 4 bases at J, with 13 bases in the middle. Germline V gene data show CDR1 as LGHDT and CDR2 as YNNKEL (reference sequence). CDR3 protein: CASSRPGGSTEAFF. CDR3 nucleotides: TGTGCCAGCAGCCGTCCCGGGGGGAGCACTGAAGCTTTCTTT.

The CDR3 protein is CASTGTGGTDTQYF. For the CDR3, the DNA is TGTGCCAGCACCGGGACAGGGGGCACAGATACGCAGTATTTT. The genes are TRBV18 and TRBJ2-3, with 10 bases identical to TRBD1. Losses at the gene ends were 8 bases for V and 1 base for J; bases not matched to a gene: 3. From germline, CDR1 is KGHSH and CDR2 LQKENI. CDR3 length: 14 amino acids. Using reference TRBV18 and TRBJ2-3 for the parts outside the CDR3, the full variable domain is NAGVMQNPRHLVRRRGQEARLRCSPMKGHSHVYWYRQLPEEGLKFMVYLQKENIIDESGMPKERFSAEFPKEGPSILRIQQVVRGDSAAYFCASTGTGGTDTQYFGPGTRLTVL.

The sample holds a few counts of this clonotype. The chain is built from TRBV6-2 or TRBV6-3 and TRBJ2-3; D possibly uses TRBD1 or TRBD2 (5 bases each). CDR1 is MNHEY and CDR2 is SVGEGT in the germline V gene. Trimming took 1 base from V and 4 from J, leaving 12 bases between them. This CDR3 has 15 residues. The CDR3 DNA reads as TGTGCCAGCAGTTACTACCCCGGGGCGGCAGATACGCAGTATTTT. Translated: CASSYYPGAADTQYF.

The V and J genes are TRBV11-2 and TRBJ2-7, with 7 bases lining up with TRBD2. The CDR3 is 15 residues long. Germline V CDR1 and CDR2: SGHAT, FQNNGV. With V trimmed by 0 bases and J by 2 bases, 4 bases remained unmatched. CDR3 in DNA: TGTGCCAGCAGCTTAGAGTACGGGGGGACCTACGAGCAGTACTTC. Translating it yields CASSLEYGGTYEQYF.

Note on this clonotype: A clone one base away is much larger, so this may be a read error. The chain is built from TRBV10-3 and TRBJ2-5; D not resolved. Germline V gene data show CDR1 as ENHRY and CDR2 as SYGVKD. V dropped 4 bases and J dropped 5 bases, with 11 bases sitting between them. There are 13 residues in the CDR3. This CDR3 is CAISVRATETQYF. The CDR3 nucleotides are TGTGCCATCAGTGTAAGGGCTACGGAGACCCAGTACTTC.

The CDR3 coding sequence is TGTGCCAGCAGAGATGGAAACAGGGGCTACGAGCAGTACTTC. This translates into CASRDGNRGYEQYF. V and J are TRBV7-8 and TRBJ2-7; the match to TRBD1 covers 7 bases. This CDR3 comprises 14 residues. In germline, CDR1 is SGHVS, CDR2 FQNEAQ. Germline trimming cut 6 bases from V and 3 bases from J; bases unmatched to any gene: 8.

A few counts support this clonotype. The rearrangement links TRBV24-1 to TRBJ1-5; D remains ambiguous. V lost 3 bases and J lost 4, with 3 bases in between. The CDR3 covers 12 residues. Per the germline V gene, CDR1 is KGHDR and CDR2 is SFDVKD. CDR3 DNA sequence: TGTGCCACCAGTGATCCAAATCAGCCCCAGCATTTT. It encodes CATSDPNQPQHF.

The chain joins TRBV5-1 to TRBJ1-1; tentative D call: TRBD1 (6 bases). V lost 0 bases and J lost 7, with 16 bases in between. The CDR3 is made up of 15 amino acids. Germline CDR1 is SGHRS and CDR2 is YFSETQ. In DNA form, the CDR3 reads TGCGCCAGCAGCTTGGAGGGGACCAGGGGAAATGAAGCTTTCTTT. Its protein product is CASSLEGTRGNEAFF. Using reference TRBV5-1 and TRBJ1-1 for the parts outside the CDR3, the full variable domain is KAGVTQTPRYLIKTRGQQVTLSCSPISGHRSVSWYQQTPGQGLQFLFEYFSETQRNKGNFPGRFSGRQFSNSRSEMNVSTLELGDSALYLCASSLEGTRGNEAFFGQGTRLTVV.

This clonotype has a count of ten or more. The chain joins TRBV5-6 to TRBJ2-7; TRBD1 agrees at 7 bases. With 2 bases clipped from V and 2 bases from J, the junction kept 7 bases outside the gene matches. The CDR3 loop spans 15 amino acids. CDR1 is SGHDT and CDR2 is YYEEEE in the germline V gene. CDR3 coding DNA: TGTGCCAGCAGCTTCCCGGGACAGACGGCCTACGAGCAGTACTTC. It encodes CASSFPGQTAYEQYF.

This clonotype was observed at least ten times. The chain recombines TRBV6-6 with TRBJ2-7; D might be TRBD2 (6 bases). The germline gives CDR1 MNHNY, CDR2 SVGAGI (reference sequence). The CDR3 spans 14 residues. Trimming cost V 5 bases and J 0 bases, with 11 bases left between them. CDR3 bases: TGTGCCAGCAGTCCTAGCGACAGCTCCTACGAGCAGTACTTC. Protein product: CASSPSDSSYEQYF.

The V call is TRBV7-3, the J call TRBJ1-2; 9 bases are a match to TRBD1. Germline V gene lookup returns CDR1 SGHTA and CDR2 FQGTGA. The CDR3 contains 15 residues. Trimming took 5 bases from V and 4 from J; bases not matched to a gene: 8. CDR3 DNA sequence: TGTGCCAGCAGCCCGACAGGGGGACCTTCCTATGGCTACACCTTC. The encoded protein is CASSPTGGPSYGYTF.

The chain is built from TRBV7-2 and TRBJ2-5, with 7 nucleotides matching TRBD2. The germline V gene has CDR1 SGHTA and CDR2 FQGNSA. The CDR3 spans 17 residues. V shed 4 bases, J shed 1 base, and the junction held 12 bases outside the gene matches. CDR3 region: CASSSSLGTIGQETQYF. Written as DNA, the CDR3 is TGTGCCAGCAGCTCAAGCCTTGGGACTATCGGCCAAGAGACCCAGTACTTC.

This chain links TRBV4-1 with TRBJ1-1; TRBD1 is a possible D gene (6 bases). The V gene's germline CDR1 is MGHRA and CDR2 YSYEKL. The V end lost 1 base, the J end lost 4 bases, and 13 bases lay between the germline ends. The CDR3 totals 15 residues. The CDR3 reads CASSQVRGGGTEAFF. The DNA for the CDR3 is TGCGCCAGCAGCCAAGTGCGGGGAGGGGGCACTGAAGCTTTCTTT.

The chain recombines TRBV28 with TRBJ1-4, with 7 nucleotides matching TRBD1. Trimming at V came to 5 bases and at J to 4 bases, leaving 7 bases not matched to a gene. This CDR3 region has 15 residues. Germline CDR1 MDHEN, CDR2 SYDVKM. The CDR3 sequence: CASSPTDRHNEKLFF. DNA of the CDR3: TGTGCCAGCAGTCCAACGGACAGGCATAATGAAAAACTGTTTTTT. Combining the CDR3 with reference TRBV28 and TRBJ1-4 gives the whole variable domain DVKVTQSSRYLVKRTGEKVFLECVQDMDHENMFWYRQDPGLGLRLIYFSYDVKMKEKGDIPEGYSVSREKKERFSLILESASTNQTSMYLCASSPTDRHNEKLFFGSGTQLSVL.

This clonotype was detected only a few times. V usage is TRBV15 and J usage is TRBJ2-3, with D possibly being TRBD1 or TRBD2 (5 bases each). V was trimmed by 3 bases and J by 6 bases, leaving 16 bases between them. CDR3 length: 15 amino acids. Germline CDR1 reads LNHNV; CDR2 reads YYDKDF (reference sequence). The CDR3 loop reads CATSSSGRKGDTQYF. The CDR3 region has the DNA TGTGCCACCAGCAGTTCGGGACGTAAGGGGGATACGCAGTATTTT.

Concerning this clonotype: One end of the junction varies from germline; a read error may be responsible. The chain combines TRBV28 with TRBJ2-5, with D possibly being TRBD2 (6 bases). CDR3 length: 13 amino acids. CDR1 and CDR2 from the germline V gene are MDHEN and SYDVKM. CDR3 amino acids: CASSIVGGETRYF. CDR3 DNA: TGTGCCAGCTCTATAGTGGGGGGAGAGACCCGGTACTTC.

J is TRBJ2-3 and V is TRBV7-2; TRBD1 might be the D (6 bases). Germline V CDR1 and CDR2: SGHTA, FQGNSA. The V end lost 3 bases, the J end lost 0 bases, and 13 bases lay between the germline ends. The CDR3 is made up of 16 amino acids. This chain's CDR3 is CASSFQGSHSTDTQYF. The CDR3 DNA is TGTGCCAGCAGCTTTCAGGGGTCACATAGCACAGATACGCAGTATTTT.